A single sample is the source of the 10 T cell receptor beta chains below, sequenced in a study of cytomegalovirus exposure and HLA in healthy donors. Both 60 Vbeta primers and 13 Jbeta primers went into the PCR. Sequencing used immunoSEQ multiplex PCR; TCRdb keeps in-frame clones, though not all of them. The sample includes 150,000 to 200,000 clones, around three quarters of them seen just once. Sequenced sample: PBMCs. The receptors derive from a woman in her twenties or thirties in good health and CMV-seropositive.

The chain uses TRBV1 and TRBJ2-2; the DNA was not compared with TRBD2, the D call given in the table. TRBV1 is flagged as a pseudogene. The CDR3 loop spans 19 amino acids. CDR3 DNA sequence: TGCACCAGCAGCCAAGATCATAAGCGGGGGACCTCGGGGACCGGGGAGCTGTTTTTT. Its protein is CTSSQDHKRGTSGTGELFF.

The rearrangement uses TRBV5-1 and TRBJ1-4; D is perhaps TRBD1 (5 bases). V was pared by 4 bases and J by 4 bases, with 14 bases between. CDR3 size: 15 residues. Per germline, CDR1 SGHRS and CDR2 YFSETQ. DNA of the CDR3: TGCGCCAGCAGCCTGTACACAGGTTATAATGAAAAACTGTTTTTT. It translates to CASSLYTGYNEKLFF. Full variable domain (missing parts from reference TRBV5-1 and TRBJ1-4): KAGVTQTPRYLIKTRGQQVTLSCSPISGHRSVSWYQQTPGQGLQFLFEYFSETQRNKGNFPGRFSGRQFSNSRSEMNVSTLELGDSALYLCASSLYTGYNEKLFFGSGTQLSVL.

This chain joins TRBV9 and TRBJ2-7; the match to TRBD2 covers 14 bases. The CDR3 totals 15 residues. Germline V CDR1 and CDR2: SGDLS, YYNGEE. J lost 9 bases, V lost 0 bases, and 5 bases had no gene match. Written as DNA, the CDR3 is TGTGCCAGCAGCGTAGGGGGACTAGCGGGAGATTGGCAGTACTTC. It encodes CASSVGGLAGDWQYF. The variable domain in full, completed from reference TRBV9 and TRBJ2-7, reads DSGVTQTPKHLITATGQRVTLRCSPRSGDLSVYWYQQSLDQGLQFLIQYYNGEERAKGNILERFSAQQFPDLHSELNLSSLELGDSALYFCASSVGGLAGDWQYFGPGTRLTVT.

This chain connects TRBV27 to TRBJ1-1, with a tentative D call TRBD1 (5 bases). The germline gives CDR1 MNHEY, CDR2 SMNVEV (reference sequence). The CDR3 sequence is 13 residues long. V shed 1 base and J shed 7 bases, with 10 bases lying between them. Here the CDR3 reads CASSLYRTSEAFF. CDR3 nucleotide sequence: TGTGCCAGCAGTTTATACAGGACCAGTGAAGCTTTCTTT.

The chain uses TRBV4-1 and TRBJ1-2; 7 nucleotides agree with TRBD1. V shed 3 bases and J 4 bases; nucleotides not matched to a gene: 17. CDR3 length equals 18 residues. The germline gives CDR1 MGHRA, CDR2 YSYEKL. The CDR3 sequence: CASSQLSGGRGISYGYTF. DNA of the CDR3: TGCGCCAGCAGCCAGCTATCCGGTGGCAGGGGGATTTCCTATGGCTACACCTTC.

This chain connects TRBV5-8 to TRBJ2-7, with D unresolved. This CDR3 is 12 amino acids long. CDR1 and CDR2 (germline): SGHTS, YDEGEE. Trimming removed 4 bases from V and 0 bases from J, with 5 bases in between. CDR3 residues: CASSPNSYEQYF. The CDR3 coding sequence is TGTGCCAGCAGCCCCAACTCCTACGAGCAGTACTTC.

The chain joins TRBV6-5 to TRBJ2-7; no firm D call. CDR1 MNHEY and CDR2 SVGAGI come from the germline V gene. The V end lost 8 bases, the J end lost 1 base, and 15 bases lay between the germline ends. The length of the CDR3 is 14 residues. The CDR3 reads CASVDLGHSYEQYF. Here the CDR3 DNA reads TGTGCCAGCGTAGATCTGGGCCATTCCTACGAGCAGTACTTC.

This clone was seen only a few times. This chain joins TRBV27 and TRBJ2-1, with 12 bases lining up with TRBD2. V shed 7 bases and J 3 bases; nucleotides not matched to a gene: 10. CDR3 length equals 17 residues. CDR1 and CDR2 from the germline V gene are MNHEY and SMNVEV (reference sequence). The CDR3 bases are TGTGCCAGCAACCCGTATCTAGCGGGGGGGAGCTACAATGAGCAGTTCTTC. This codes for CASNPYLAGGSYNEQFF.

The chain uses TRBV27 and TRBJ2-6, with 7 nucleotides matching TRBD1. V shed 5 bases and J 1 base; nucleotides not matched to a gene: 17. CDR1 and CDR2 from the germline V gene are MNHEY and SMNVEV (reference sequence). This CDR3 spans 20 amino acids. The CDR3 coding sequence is TGTGCCAGCAGTCCCCGACCTCGGGACAGAAAGTTATCTGGGGCCAACGTCCTGACTTTC. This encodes CASSPRPRDRKLSGANVLTF. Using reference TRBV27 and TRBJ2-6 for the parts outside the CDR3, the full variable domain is EAQVTQNPRYLITVTGKKLTVTCSQNMNHEYMSWYRQDPGLGLRQIYYSMNVEVTDKGDVPEGYKVSRKEKRNFPLILESPSPNQTSLYFCASSPRPRDRKLSGANVLTFGAGSRLTVL.

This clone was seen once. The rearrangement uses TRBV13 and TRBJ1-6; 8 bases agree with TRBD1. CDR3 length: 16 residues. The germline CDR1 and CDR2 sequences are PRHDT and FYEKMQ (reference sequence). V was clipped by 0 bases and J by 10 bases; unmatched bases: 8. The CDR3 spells CASSLGRQGAESPLHF. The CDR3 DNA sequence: TGTGCCAGCAGCTTAGGCCGGCAGGGGGCTGAATCACCCCTCCACTTT.